Below, one T cell receptor beta chain is given with its context. The CDR3 totals 15 residues. The germline V gene has CDR1 SGHDN and CDR2 FVKESK. The V gene end was trimmed by 4 bases and the J gene end by 9 bases; junction bases not matched to a gene: 12. The sample belongs to a study of blood T cell repertoires in COVID-19. As for the study in general: Donors in the United States, Italy and Spain gave samples during acute or convalescent COVID-19. T cells, B-cell-depleted T cells, or PBMCs provided the cDNA or gDNA that served as material.

Data came from immunoSEQ multiplex PCR; TCRdb stores just in-frame clones and leaves some out. The table lists more than 65,000 clones, roughly 84% of them singletons, with more than 20% in the top ten. The TCR originated in a woman between 45 and 65 years old with acute or convalescent COVID-19. The sample taken for sequencing was peripheral blood. The rearrangement joins TRBV14 to TRBJ2-7; TRBD1 matches 10 bases. The CDR3 protein is CASSPRDRGYSGQYF. CDR3 in DNA: TGTGCCAGCAGCCCTAGGGACAGGGGATACAGCGGGCAGTACTTC. The full variable domain, rest sourced from reference TRBV14 and TRBJ2-7, is EAGVTQFPSHSVIEKGQTVTLRCDPISGHDNLYWYRRVMGKEIKFLLHFVKESKQDESGMPNNRFLAERTGGTYSTLKVQPAELEDSGVYFCASSPRDRGYSGQYFGPGTRLTVT.